What follows are 11 T cell receptor beta chains derived from one specimen sequenced in a study of cytomegalovirus exposure and HLA in healthy donors. Produced via immunoSEQ multiplex PCR; TCRdb's table is partial and in-frame only. Of around 80,000 clones listed, roughly 95% are singletons. The specimen was PBMCs. These receptor sequences come from a woman younger than 35 in good health and CMV-seronegative.

The chain employs TRBV30 and TRBJ2-5; D gene unclear. V was cut by 2 bases and J by 1 base, with 8 bases left in between. CDR1 is GTSNPN and CDR2 is SVGIG in the germline V gene (reference sequence). CDR3 length: 13 amino acids. The CDR3 sequence is CAWSSSIQETQYF. DNA for the CDR3: TGTGCCTGGAGTAGTAGTATCCAAGAGACCCAGTACTTC.

The chain uses TRBV10-3 and TRBJ2-5; tentatively, D is TRBD1 (6 bases). The V gene lost 5 bases and the J gene lost 5 bases, with 27 bases spanning the gap. The germline V gene encodes CDR1 ENHRY and CDR2 SYGVKD. The CDR3 extends over 18 amino acids. CDR3 sequence: CAISRRQAPHEIWETQYF. The DNA for the CDR3 is TGTGCCATCAGTAGGAGACAGGCACCCCACGAAATATGGGAGACCCAGTACTTC.

A remark on this clone: The same CDR3 also results from other DNA sequences found in this sample. The chain recombines TRBV6-5 with TRBJ1-1; D gene uncertain. The CDR3 loop spans 11 amino acids. Germline V gives CDR1 MNHEY, CDR2 SVGAGI. V was trimmed by 5 bases and J by 4 bases, leaving 5 bases between them. The CDR3, as DNA: TGTGCCAGCAGTCGGGGCACTGAAGCTTTCTTT. It codes for CASSRGTEAFF.

The CDR3 DNA reads as TGTGCCAGCAGAGACGTGACAGACGGTTCCAACGAGCAGTACTTC. Translated, it gives CASRDVTDGSNEQYF. The chain combines TRBV5-6 with TRBJ2-7; weak D call: TRBD1 (5 bases). The ends were cut back, 5 bases at V and 5 bases at J, with 20 bases in the middle. The CDR3 has 15 residues. Germline CDR1 SGHDT, CDR2 YYEEEE.

The V and J genes are TRBV27 and TRBJ2-5, with 7 nucleotides matching TRBD1. V lost 4 bases to trimming and J lost 1 base; unmatched junction nucleotides: 12. Germline V gene lookup returns CDR1 MNHEY and CDR2 SMNVEV (reference sequence). This CDR3 spans 17 amino acids. CDR3 nucleotides: TGTGCCAGCAGTTCCCGTTGGACAGGTCGGGCCCAAGAGACCCAGTACTTC. This codes for CASSSRWTGRAQETQYF.

J is TRBJ2-3 and V is TRBV5-1; the D gene is possibly TRBD1 (5 bases). Germline V gene sequence: CDR1 SGHRS, CDR2 YFSETQ. The V gene lost 4 bases and the J gene lost 0 bases, with 15 bases spanning the gap. This CDR3 has 16 residues. DNA of the CDR3: TGCGCCAGCAGCCCCGCCCCCCAGGGAAGCACAGATACGCAGTATTTT. Amino acids: CASSPAPQGSTDTQYF.

The rearrangement joins TRBV19 to TRBJ1-1; TRBD1 might be the D (5 bases). V dropped 5 bases and J dropped 6 bases, with 16 bases sitting between them. The germline CDR1 and CDR2 sequences are LNHDA and SQIVND (reference sequence). The CDR3 sequence is 14 residues long. Here the CDR3 DNA reads TGTGCCAGTAGTTCGTCCGGGGGTTTGGCTGAAGCTTTCTTT. Translated, it gives CASSSSGGLAEAFF.

The genes are TRBV18 and TRBJ2-5, with 7 bases lining up with TRBD2. Germline CDR1 is KGHSH and CDR2 is LQKENI. This CDR3 is built from 16 residues. The V gene end was trimmed by 2 bases and the J gene end by 5 bases; junction bases not matched to a gene: 11. The CDR3, as DNA: TGTGCCAGCTCACCAAATTTTAACGCGGGAGTGGAGACCCAGTACTTC. Encoded protein: CASSPNFNAGVETQYF.

The V and J genes are TRBV5-4 and TRBJ1-1, with D unclear. This CDR3 is 16 amino acids long. V gave up 0 bases and J gave up 6 bases, with 18 bases separating them. From germline, CDR1 is SGHNT and CDR2 YYREEE (reference sequence). CDR3 in amino acids: CASSLAGSGMVPEAFF. The CDR3 nucleotides are TGTGCCAGCAGCTTGGCTGGCTCGGGGATGGTACCTGAAGCTTTCTTT.

The chain couples TRBV28 to TRBJ2-1, with a possible D match to TRBD1 (5 bases). The CDR3 consists of 14 residues. CDR1 MDHEN and CDR2 SYDVKM come from the germline V gene. Trimming pared 8 bases from V and 8 bases from J, leaving 19 bases between. In nucleotides, the CDR3 is TGTGCCAGCGATTTTCTTCAGGGTCGGCATGAGCAGTTCTTC. This codes for CASDFLQGRHEQFF.

V usage is TRBV5-1 and J usage is TRBJ2-5; 7 nucleotides agree with TRBD1. Trimming at V came to 4 bases and at J to 2 bases, leaving 8 bases not matched to a gene. The CDR3 sequence is 15 residues long. Germline CDR1 SGHRS, CDR2 YFSETQ. For the CDR3, the DNA is TGCGCCAGCAGCCTAACCCCCAGGGGGCAAGAGACCCAGTACTTC. This sequence encodes CASSLTPRGQETQYF.